Below are 20 T cell receptor beta chains sequenced from a single sample in a study of cytomegalovirus exposure and HLA in healthy donors. A multiplex PCR was run with 60 Vbeta primers and 13 Jbeta primers. Only in-frame clones appear in the TCRdb table, and some are missing; sequencing was by immunoSEQ multiplex PCR. The table shows about 95,000 clones, with about 78% occurring only once. Specimen: PBMCs. All receptors derive from a woman in her thirties or forties in good health and CMV-seropositive.

This sequence joins TRBV6-5 and TRBJ2-3; possible D gene TRBD2, 6 bases. CDR1 and CDR2 (germline): MNHEY, SVGAGI. Trimming left V 8 bases short and J 0 bases short, with 6 bases between. The CDR3 contains 12 residues. For the CDR3, the DNA is TGTGCCAGCGGGACTAGCACAGATACGCAGTATTTT. Its protein product is CASGTSTDTQYF.

This clone was seen once. The rearrangement links TRBV7-3 to TRBJ2-2; 11 nucleotides align to TRBD2. The V segment lost 3 bases and the J segment 7 bases; nucleotides outside the gene matches: 16. The germline CDR1 and CDR2 sequences are SGHTA and FQGTGA. This CDR3 comprises 19 residues. In nucleotides, the CDR3 is TGTGCCAGCAGCTTCCAGGGTAGCGGGAGGGCTTATGGTAGCGGGGAGCTGTTTTTT. This sequence encodes CASSFQGSGRAYGSGELFF.

The V call is TRBV15, the J call TRBJ2-5, with D unresolved. Germline CDR1 reads LNHNV; CDR2 reads YYDKDF (reference sequence). The V and J ends lost 1 base and 1 base respectively, with 10 bases between them. The CDR3 runs 15 residues. CDR3 bases: TGTGCCACCAGCAGAGGAAGTACTACCCAAGAGACCCAGTACTTC. Amino acids: CATSRGSTTQETQYF. The full variable domain, completed using reference TRBV15 and TRBJ2-5, is DAMVIQNPRYQVTQFGKPVTLSCSQTLNHNVMYWYQQKSSQAPKLLFHYYDKDFNNEADTPDNFQSRRPNTSFCFLDIRSPGLGDTAMYLCATSRGSTTQETQYFGPGTRLLVL.

About this clone: One end of the junction does not line up with germline, which may come from a read error. V is TRBV5-1 and J is TRBJ1-2, with TRBD1 identical over 10 bases. Germline assignment: CDR1 SGHRS and CDR2 YFSETQ. This CDR3 spans 14 amino acids. DNA of the CDR3: TGCGCCAGCAGGTTGGGGACAGGGGAAGGAGGCTACACCTTC. Residues: CASRLGTGEGGYTF. Supplemented by reference TRBV5-1 and TRBJ1-2, the full variable domain reads KAGVTQTPRYLIKTRGQQVTLSCSPISGHRSVSWYQQTPGQGLQFLFEYFSETQRNKGNFPGRFSGRQFSNSRSEMNVSTLELGDSALYLCASRLGTGEGGYTFGSGTRLTVV.

J is TRBJ1-2 and V is TRBV19, with 7 bases matching TRBD1. In germline, CDR1 is LNHDA, CDR2 SQIVND (reference sequence). V lost 4 bases to trimming and J lost 4 bases; unmatched junction nucleotides: 6. The CDR3 sequence is 14 residues long. The CDR3 nucleotides read TGTGCCAGTAGTACTGGGACAGCTTTCTATGGCTACACCTTC. Protein product: CASSTGTAFYGYTF.

This clone was recorded only once. The chain combines TRBV11-3 with TRBJ2-5, with 7 bases that match TRBD2. The CDR3 has 15 residues. The junction had 9 bases not matched to a gene; V was cut back by 4 bases and J by 4 bases. From germline, CDR1 is SGHNT and CDR2 YENEEA. The CDR3: CASSSGGRTRETQYF. The CDR3 DNA follows: TGTGCCAGCAGCTCCGGTGGGCGGACTAGAGAGACCCAGTACTTC.

The chain links TRBV30 to TRBJ2-3, with 11 bases lining up with TRBD2. This CDR3 has 17 amino acids. Trimming took 0 bases from V and 0 from J; bases not matched to a gene: 5. Germline V gene data show CDR1 as GTSNPN and CDR2 as SVGIG (reference sequence). The CDR3 DNA follows: TGTGCCTGGAGTGTCACGCGGACTAGCGGGAGCACAGATACGCAGTATTTT. Amino acids: CAWSVTRTSGSTDTQYF.

The genes are TRBV7-8 and TRBJ2-1; the match to TRBD2 covers 8 bases. In germline, CDR1 is SGHVS, CDR2 FQNEAQ. The J segment lost 4 bases and the V segment lost 1 base, leaving 6 bases of the junction unmatched. This CDR3 has 16 residues. In DNA, the CDR3 is TGTGCCAGCAGCTTAGAGTACGCGGGAGGTTACAATGAGCAGTTCTTC. It is translated as CASSLEYAGGYNEQFF.

About this clone itself: One junction end disagrees with the germline gene, perhaps due to a read error. The sample contains more than one DNA sequence encoding this CDR3. This rearrangement joins TRBV29-1 to TRBJ2-7; 7 bases map to TRBD1. The CDR3 has 15 residues. CDR1 SQVTM and CDR2 ANQGSEA come from the germline V gene. In nucleotides, the CDR3 is TGCAGCGTTGAAACAGGGGCCCCCCTCGCCTACGAGCAGTATTTC. As protein: CSVETGAPLAYEQYF.

As to this clone: The junction differs from germline at one of its ends, possibly a read error. The chain employs TRBV7-9 and TRBJ1-1, with TRBD1 identical over 7 bases. The germline V gene has CDR1 SEHNR and CDR2 FQNEAQ (reference sequence). The CDR3 covers 15 residues. The CDR3 DNA reads as TGTTCCAGCAGCTACGACAGGGAAACTTCAACTGAAGCTTTCTTT. It encodes CSSSYDRETSTEAFF.

This chain uses TRBV18 with TRBJ1-5; TRBD1 matches 9 bases. The CDR3 loop spans 16 amino acids. The trim removed 2 bases at V and 6 bases at J, leaving 8 bases unmatched. Germline loops: CDR1 KGHSH, CDR2 LQKENI. CDR3 sequence reads: CASSPDTGGSGQPQHF. The CDR3, as DNA: TGTGCCAGCTCACCAGACACAGGGGGCAGCGGTCAGCCCCAGCATTTT.

The rearrangement joins TRBV18 to TRBJ1-3; 7 nucleotides line up with TRBD1. The CDR3 contains 17 residues. Losses at the gene ends were 0 bases for V and 4 bases for J; bases not matched to a gene: 9. Germline V gives CDR1 KGHSH, CDR2 LQKENI. CDR3 DNA sequence: TGTGCCAGCTCACCACCCCATACAGGGGTCACCGGAAACACCATATATTTT. Protein sequence: CASSPPHTGVTGNTIYF.

The genes are TRBV2 and TRBJ2-7; D may be TRBD1 (5 bases). CDR1 and CDR2 from the germline V gene are SNHLY and FYNNEI. The CDR3 is 13 amino acids. The germline V and J ends were trimmed by 8 bases and 0 bases, with 11 bases remaining between them. CDR3 nucleotide sequence: TGTGCCAGCCTATTTACAGGCTCCTACGAGCAGTACTTC. This sequence encodes CASLFTGSYEQYF.

This clone was picked up a small number of times. The CDR3 spells CASRQAYNSPLHF. DNA of the CDR3: TGTGCCAGCAGGCAGGCATATAATTCACCCCTCCACTTT. V and J are TRBV2 and TRBJ1-6; D is uncertain. Germline V CDR1 and CDR2: SNHLY, FYNNEI. Deletions cut 6 bases from V and 4 bases from J, with 7 bases between. This CDR3 comprises 13 residues.

The V and J genes are TRBV27 and TRBJ2-1, with 12 positions matching TRBD2. The CDR3 covers 19 residues. Germline CDR1 is MNHEY and CDR2 is SMNVEV (reference sequence). Losses at the gene ends were 5 bases for V and 0 bases for J; bases not matched to a gene: 11. The CDR3 here is CASSPPGLAGLSSYNEQFF. CDR3 nucleotide sequence: TGTGCCAGCAGTCCCCCGGGACTAGCGGGCTTGAGCTCCTACAATGAGCAGTTCTTC.

This chain joins TRBV21-1 and TRBJ2-1; the table's TRBD2 call for D was not verified on the DNA. TRBV21-1 is a listed pseudogene. The CDR3 covers 17 residues. The CDR3 protein is CASSKVPRASGTNEQFF. DNA for the CDR3: TGTGCCAGCAGCAAAGTTCCTAGGGCTAGCGGGACGAATGAGCAGTTCTTC.

This chain uses TRBV7-2 with TRBJ2-7; TRBD2 agrees at 12 bases. The CDR3 loop spans 15 amino acids. J gave up 1 base and V 5 bases, and 3 bases lay outside the gene matches. Germline values: CDR1 SGHTA, CDR2 FQGNSA. For the CDR3, the DNA is TGTGCCAGCAGCCTCGGGACTAGCGGGTCCTACGAGCAGTACTTC. Protein sequence: CASSLGTSGSYEQYF.

The V gene is TRBV5-1, the J gene TRBJ2-7; 8 bases agree with TRBD2. The germline gives CDR1 SGHRS, CDR2 YFSETQ. The CDR3 consists of 14 residues. The J segment lost 0 bases and the V segment lost 5 bases, leaving 4 bases of the junction unmatched. The CDR3, as DNA: TGCGCCAGCAGGACCGGGAGGGCCTCCTACGAGCAGTACTTC. Translated, it gives CASRTGRASYEQYF.

This clone was recorded only once. J is TRBJ1-5 and V is TRBV2; 10 bases fit TRBD1. This CDR3 comprises 15 residues. CDR1 and CDR2 (germline): SNHLY, FYNNEI. After removal of 5 bases from V and 9 bases from J, the junction contained 10 bases not matched to a gene. The CDR3 here is CASSLGTGEDGPQHF. The CDR3 coding sequence is TGTGCCAGCAGTCTAGGGACAGGGGAGGACGGGCCCCAGCATTTT.

The chain is built from TRBV7-6 and TRBJ2-7; TRBD1 aligns across 8 bases. CDR3 length: 16 amino acids. Trimming took 2 bases from V and 5 from J; bases not matched to a gene: 11. Germline V gene lookup returns CDR1 SGHVS and CDR2 FNYEAQ. The CDR3 DNA sequence: TGTGCCAGCAGCTTAACTATCTCAGGGGGCAGGGACGAGCAGTACTTC. Translation gives CASSLTISGGRDEQYF.